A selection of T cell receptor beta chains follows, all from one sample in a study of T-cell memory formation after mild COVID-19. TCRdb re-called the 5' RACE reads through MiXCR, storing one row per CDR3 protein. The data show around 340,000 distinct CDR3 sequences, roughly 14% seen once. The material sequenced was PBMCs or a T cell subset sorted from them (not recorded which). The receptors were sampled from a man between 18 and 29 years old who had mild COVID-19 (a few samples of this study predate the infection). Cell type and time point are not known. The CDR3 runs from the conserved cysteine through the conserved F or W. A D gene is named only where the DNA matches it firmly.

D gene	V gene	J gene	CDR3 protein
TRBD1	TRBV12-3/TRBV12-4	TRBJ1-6	CASRGQGSPLHF
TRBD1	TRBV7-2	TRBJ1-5	CASGTGRNQPQHF
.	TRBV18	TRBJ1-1	CAGMTTVNTEAFF
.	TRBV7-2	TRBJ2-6	CASRQNSGANVLTF
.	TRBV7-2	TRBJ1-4	CASSSRQNEKLFF
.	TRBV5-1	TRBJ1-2	CASSLGSGPGWDYGYTF
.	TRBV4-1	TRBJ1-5	CASSQGLAPNQPQHF
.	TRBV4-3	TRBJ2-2	CASSQDLRGAETGELFF
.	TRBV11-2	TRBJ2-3	CASSSSDTQYF
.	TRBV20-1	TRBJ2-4	CSARRVSKNIQYF
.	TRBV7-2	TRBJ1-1	CASSPTPGTNTEASF
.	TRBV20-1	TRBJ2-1	CSARDGEGQSHNEQFF
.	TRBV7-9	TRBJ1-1	CASSLVRVGQGRRTEAFF
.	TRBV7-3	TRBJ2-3	CASSQAGGQADTQYF
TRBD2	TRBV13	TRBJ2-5	CASRLAGGETQYF
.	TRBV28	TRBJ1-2	CASSLGPIYGYTF
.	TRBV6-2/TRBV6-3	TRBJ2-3	CASRVDGGTDTQYF
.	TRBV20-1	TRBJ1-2	CSARDPLNYGYTF
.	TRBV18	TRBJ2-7	CASSSPRTGGYEQYF
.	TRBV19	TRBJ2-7	CASSIDPGRGYYEQYF
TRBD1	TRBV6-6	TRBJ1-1	CASSYQGAWEAFF
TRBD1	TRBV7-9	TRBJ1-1	CASSPSDRGHPEAFF
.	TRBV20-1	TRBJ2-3	CSGLRPGAGTDTQYF
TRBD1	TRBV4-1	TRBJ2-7	CASSQGDSRFEQYF